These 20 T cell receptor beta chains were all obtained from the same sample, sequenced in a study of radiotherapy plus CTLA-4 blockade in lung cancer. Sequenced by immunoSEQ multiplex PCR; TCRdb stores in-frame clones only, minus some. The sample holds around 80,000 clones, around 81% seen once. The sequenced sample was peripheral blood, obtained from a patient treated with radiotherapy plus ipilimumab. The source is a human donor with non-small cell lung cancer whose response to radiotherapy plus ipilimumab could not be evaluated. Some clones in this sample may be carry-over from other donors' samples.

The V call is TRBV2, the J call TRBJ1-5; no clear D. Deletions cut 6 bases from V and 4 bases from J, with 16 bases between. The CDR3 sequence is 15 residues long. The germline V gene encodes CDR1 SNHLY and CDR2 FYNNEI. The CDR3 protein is CASSGGIDGNQPQHF. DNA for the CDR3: TGTGCCAGCAGCGGAGGTATAGACGGTAATCAGCCCCAGCATTTT.

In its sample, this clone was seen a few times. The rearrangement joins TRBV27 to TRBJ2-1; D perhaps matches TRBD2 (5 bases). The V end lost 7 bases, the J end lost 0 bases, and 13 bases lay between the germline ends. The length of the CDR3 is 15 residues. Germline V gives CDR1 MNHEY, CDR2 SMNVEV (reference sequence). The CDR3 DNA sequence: TGTGCCAGCATCCAGCGGTTGAGCTCCTACAATGAGCAGTTCTTC. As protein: CASIQRLSSYNEQFF.

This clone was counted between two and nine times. CDR3 sequence reads: CASEAGGRTLMEETQYF. The CDR3 region has the DNA TGTGCCAGTGAAGCAGGGGGGCGAACCCTCATGGAGGAGACCCAGTACTTC. This chain connects TRBV5-6 to TRBJ2-5; possibly TRBD1 for D (7 bases). V lost 8 bases, J lost 5 bases, and 28 bases lay in between. CDR1 is SGHDT and CDR2 is YYEEEE in the germline V gene. The CDR3 sequence is 17 residues long.

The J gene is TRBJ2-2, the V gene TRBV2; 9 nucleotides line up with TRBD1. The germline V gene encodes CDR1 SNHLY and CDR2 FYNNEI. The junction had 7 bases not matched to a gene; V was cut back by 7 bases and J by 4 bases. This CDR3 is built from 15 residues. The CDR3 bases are TGTGCCAGCACCTTGGGACAGGGAGCCACCGGGGAGCTGTTTTTT. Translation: CASTLGQGATGELFF.

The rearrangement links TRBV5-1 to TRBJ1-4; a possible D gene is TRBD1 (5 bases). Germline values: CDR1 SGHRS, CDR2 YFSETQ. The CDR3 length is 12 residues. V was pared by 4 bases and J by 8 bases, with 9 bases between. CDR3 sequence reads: CASSPQGEKLFF. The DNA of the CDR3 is TGCGCCAGCAGCCCTCAGGGCGAAAAACTGTTTTTT.

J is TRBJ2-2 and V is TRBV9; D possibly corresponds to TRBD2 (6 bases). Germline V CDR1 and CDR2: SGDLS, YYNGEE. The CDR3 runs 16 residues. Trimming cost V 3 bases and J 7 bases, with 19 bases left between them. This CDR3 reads CASSAAAKGGVGELFF. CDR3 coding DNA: TGTGCCAGCAGCGCGGCCGCGAAGGGCGGGGTCGGGGAGCTGTTTTTT.

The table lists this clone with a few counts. This CDR3 reads CASSFGYTEAFF. DNA for the CDR3: TGTGCCAGCAGCTTCGGGTACACTGAAGCTTTCTTT. The gene calls are TRBV5-4 and TRBJ1-1; D ambiguous. The V and J ends lost 2 bases and 3 bases respectively, with 5 bases between them. This CDR3 region has 12 residues. From germline, CDR1 is SGHNT and CDR2 YYREEE (reference sequence).

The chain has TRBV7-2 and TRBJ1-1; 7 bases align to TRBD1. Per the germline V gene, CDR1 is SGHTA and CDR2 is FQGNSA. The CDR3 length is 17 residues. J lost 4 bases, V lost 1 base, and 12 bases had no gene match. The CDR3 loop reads CASSLVGGSLRSTEAFF. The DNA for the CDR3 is TGTGCCAGCAGCTTAGTAGGGGGCTCCCTACGCAGCACTGAAGCTTTCTTT.

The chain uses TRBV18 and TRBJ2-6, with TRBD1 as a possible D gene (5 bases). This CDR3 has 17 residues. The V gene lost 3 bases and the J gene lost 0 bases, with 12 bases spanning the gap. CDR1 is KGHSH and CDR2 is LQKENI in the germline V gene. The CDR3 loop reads CASSPSADISGANVLTF. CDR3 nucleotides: TGTGCCAGCTCACCCTCTGCGGACATCTCTGGGGCCAACGTCCTGACTTTC.

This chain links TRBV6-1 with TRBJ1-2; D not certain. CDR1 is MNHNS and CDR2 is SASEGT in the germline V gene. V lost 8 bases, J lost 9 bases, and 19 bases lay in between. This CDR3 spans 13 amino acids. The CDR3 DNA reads TGTGCCAGCCCAAGCCCTTATGCGGGGAGCTACACCTTC. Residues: CASPSPYAGSYTF.

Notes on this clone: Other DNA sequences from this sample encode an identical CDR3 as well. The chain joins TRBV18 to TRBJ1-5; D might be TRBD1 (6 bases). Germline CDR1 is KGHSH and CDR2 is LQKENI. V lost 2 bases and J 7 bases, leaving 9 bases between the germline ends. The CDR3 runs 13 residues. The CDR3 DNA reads TGTGCCAGCTCACCAGGGGGCAGGCAGCCCCAGCATTTT. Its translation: CASSPGGRQPQHF.

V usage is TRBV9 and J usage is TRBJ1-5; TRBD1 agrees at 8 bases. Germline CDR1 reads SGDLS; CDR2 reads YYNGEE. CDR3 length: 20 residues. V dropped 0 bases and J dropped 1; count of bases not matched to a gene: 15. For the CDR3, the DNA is TGTGCCAGCAGCGTAGTAGGTCGGCAGGGGGCTTGGGAGAGCAATCAGCCCCAGCATTTT. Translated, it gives CASSVVGRQGAWESNQPQHF.

The chain's CDR3 is CASSKDAQGSTEAFF. The CDR3 DNA sequence: TGTGCCAGCAGCAAAGATGCGCAGGGGAGCACTGAAGCTTTCTTT. The V gene is TRBV7-6, the J gene TRBJ1-1; D is possibly TRBD1 (6 bases). Trimming took off 5 bases at V and 4 bases at J, with 17 bases between the two ends. The CDR3 has 15 residues. CDR1 is SGHVS, CDR2 FNYEAQ, per germline.

Here the CDR3 DNA reads TGTGCCAGTAGTTCCCCGGACAGGGGGCCATACGAGCAGTACTTC. This sequence encodes CASSSPDRGPYEQYF. The chain links TRBV19 to TRBJ2-7, with TRBD1 matching over 11 bases. The ends lost 5 bases at V and 4 bases at J; junction bases unmatched: 7. Per the germline V gene, CDR1 is LNHDA and CDR2 is SQIVND (reference sequence). This CDR3 is 15 amino acids long.

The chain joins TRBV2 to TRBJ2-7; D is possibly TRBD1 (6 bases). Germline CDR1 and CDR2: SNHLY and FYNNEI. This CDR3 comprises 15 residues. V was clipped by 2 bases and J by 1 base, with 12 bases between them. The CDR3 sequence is CASSEWGRGSYEQYF. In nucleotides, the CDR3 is TGTGCCAGCAGTGAATGGGGCAGGGGTTCCTACGAGCAGTACTTC.

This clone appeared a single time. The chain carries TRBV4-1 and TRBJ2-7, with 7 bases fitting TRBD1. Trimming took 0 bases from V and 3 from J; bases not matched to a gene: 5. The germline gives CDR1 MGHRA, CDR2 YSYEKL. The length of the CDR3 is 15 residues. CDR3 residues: CASSQDGQVIYEQYF. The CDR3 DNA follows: TGCGCCAGCAGCCAAGATGGACAGGTCATCTACGAGCAGTACTTC.

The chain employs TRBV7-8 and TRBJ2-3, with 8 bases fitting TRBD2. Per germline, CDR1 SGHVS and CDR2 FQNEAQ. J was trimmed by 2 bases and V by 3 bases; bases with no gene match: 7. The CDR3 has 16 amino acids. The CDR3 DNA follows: TGTGCCAGCAGCTTCCTGACTAGCGTGTCCACAGATACGCAGTATTTT. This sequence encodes CASSFLTSVSTDTQYF. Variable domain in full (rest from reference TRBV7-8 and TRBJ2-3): GAGVSQSPRYKVAKRGQDVALRCDPISGHVSLFWYQQALGQGPEFLTYFQNEAQLDKSGLPSDRFFAERPEGSVSTLKIQRTQQEDSAVYLCASSFLTSVSTDTQYFGPGTRLTVL.

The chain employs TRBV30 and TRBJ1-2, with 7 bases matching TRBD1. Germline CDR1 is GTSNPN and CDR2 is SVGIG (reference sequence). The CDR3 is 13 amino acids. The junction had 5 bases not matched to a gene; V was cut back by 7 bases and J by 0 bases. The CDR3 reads CAFRTGSNYGYTF. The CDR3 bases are TGTGCCTTCAGGACAGGATCTAACTATGGCTACACCTTC.

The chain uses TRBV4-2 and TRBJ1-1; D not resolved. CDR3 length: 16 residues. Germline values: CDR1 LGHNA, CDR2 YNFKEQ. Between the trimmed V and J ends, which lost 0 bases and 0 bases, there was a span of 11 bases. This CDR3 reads CASSQDGTQLNTEAFF. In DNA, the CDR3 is TGTGCCAGCAGCCAAGATGGTACACAGTTGAACACTGAAGCTTTCTTT.

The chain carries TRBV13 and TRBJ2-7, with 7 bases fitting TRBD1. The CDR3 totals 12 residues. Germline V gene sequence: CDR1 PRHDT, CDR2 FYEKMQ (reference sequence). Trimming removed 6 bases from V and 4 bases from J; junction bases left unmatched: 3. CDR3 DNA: TGTGCCAGCAGTACGGACAGGTACGAGCAGTACTTC. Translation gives CASSTDRYEQYF.